The text below deals with one T cell receptor (beta chain). Profiling relied on immunoSEQ multiplex PCR, and the TCRdb table lists in-frame clones only, not all of them. This sample carries approximately 360,000 clones, 83% of them seen once, and the ten largest clones take nearly 7.5%. Treatment specified: 15 to 20 received Ad26.COV2.S at low or high dose, single or two shots; 5 received placebo; per-sample allocation not given. Sampling was performed 63 days after the first vaccine or placebo injection. The data derive from a study of Ad26.COV2.S vaccination and SARS-CoV-2 variants. Across the study: The donor was enrolled in the Ad26.COV2.S arm of the COV1001 trial.

The germline V gene encodes CDR1 KGHSH and CDR2 LQKENI. The CDR3 runs 14 residues. V was clipped by 3 bases and J by 4 bases, with 12 bases between them. The genes are TRBV18 and TRBJ1-1, with a possible D match to TRBD1 (5 bases). The clonotype was recovered from a person between 18 and 60 years old who received the Ad26.COV2.S COVID-19 vaccine or a placebo. The sequencing used peripheral blood, collected in a trial of Ad26.COV2.S vaccine versus placebo. Here the CDR3 reads CASSPAGRSTEAFF. The CDR3, as DNA: TGTGCCAGCTCACCTGCAGGGCGGAGCACTGAAGCTTTCTTT.